This record looks at one T cell receptor (beta chain) sequence and its context. The antigen remains unidentified. This record belongs to a study of cytomegalovirus exposure and HLA in healthy donors. Regarding the study as a whole: Of the V segments, some could not be distinguished, including TRBV6-2 and TRBV6-3, and were excluded. Rare TCR sequences predominated, though certain public TCRs were found in many donors. The presence/absence work took it that sequencing depth was about the same across donors.

The PCR contained 60 Vbeta and 13 Jbeta primers. Assay used: immunoSEQ multiplex PCR; TCRdb lists only in-frame clones, some missing. Of 90,000 to 120,000 clones in the sample, roughly 80% were seen once. Unmatched junction bases numbered 3, after V lost 5 bases and J lost 2 bases. The V gene's germline CDR1 is MNHNS and CDR2 SASEGT. This CDR3 comprises 15 residues. The chain recombines TRBV6-1 with TRBJ2-1, with 10 bases lining up with TRBD2. The sequencing input was PBMCs. The source is a man in his thirties or forties in good health and CMV-seronegative. The CDR3 sequence: CASSSSGSTYNEQFF. CDR3 DNA sequence: TGTGCCAGCAGTTCTAGCGGGAGTACCTACAATGAGCAGTTCTTC.